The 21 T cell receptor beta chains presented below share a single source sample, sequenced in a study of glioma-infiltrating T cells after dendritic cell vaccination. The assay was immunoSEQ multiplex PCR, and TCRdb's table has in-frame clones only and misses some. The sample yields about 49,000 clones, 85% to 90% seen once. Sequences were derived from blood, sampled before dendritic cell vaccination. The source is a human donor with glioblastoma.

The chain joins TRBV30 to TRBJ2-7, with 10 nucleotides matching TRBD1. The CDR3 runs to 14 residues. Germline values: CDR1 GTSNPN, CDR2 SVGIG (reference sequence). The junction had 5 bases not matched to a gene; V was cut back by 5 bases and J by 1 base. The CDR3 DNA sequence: TGTGCCTGGGGACAGGGGGTTTCTTCCTACGAGCAGTACTTC. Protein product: CAWGQGVSSYEQYF. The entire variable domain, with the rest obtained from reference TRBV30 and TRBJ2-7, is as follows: SQTIHQWPATLVQPVGSPLSLECTVEGTSNPNLYWYRQAAGRGLQLLFYSVGIGQISSEVPQNLSASRPQDRQFILSSKKLLLSDSGFYLCAWGQGVSSYEQYFGPGTRLTVT.

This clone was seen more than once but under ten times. The CDR3 DNA reads as TGTGCCAGCAGCCAAGATGGCGGGAATTCCTACAATGAGCAGTTCTTC. It yields the protein CASSQDGGNSYNEQFF. The rearrangement joins TRBV4-2 to TRBJ2-1; D perhaps matches TRBD2 (6 bases). Germline CDR1 LGHNA, CDR2 YNFKEQ. The CDR3 has 16 residues. Between the trimmed V and J ends, which lost 0 bases and 1 base, there was a span of 10 bases.

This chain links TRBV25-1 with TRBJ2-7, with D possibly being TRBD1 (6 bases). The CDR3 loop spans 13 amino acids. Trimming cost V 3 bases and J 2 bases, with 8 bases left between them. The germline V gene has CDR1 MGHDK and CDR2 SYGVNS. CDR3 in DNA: TGTGCCAGCAGTGAGGCAGGGGCCTACGAGCAGTACTTC. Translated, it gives CASSEAGAYEQYF.

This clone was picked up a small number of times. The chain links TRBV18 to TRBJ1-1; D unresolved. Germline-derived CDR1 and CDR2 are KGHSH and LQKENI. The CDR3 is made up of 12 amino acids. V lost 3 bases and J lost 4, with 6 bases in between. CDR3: CASSPGSTEAFF. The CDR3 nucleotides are TGTGCCAGCTCACCCGGTAGCACTGAAGCTTTCTTT.

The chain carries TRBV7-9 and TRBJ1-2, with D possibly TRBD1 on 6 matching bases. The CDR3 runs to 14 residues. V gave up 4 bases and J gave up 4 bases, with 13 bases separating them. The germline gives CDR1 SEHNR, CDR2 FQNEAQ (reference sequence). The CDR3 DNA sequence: TGTGCCAGCAGCTCTATAACAGGGATCTATGGCTACACCTTC. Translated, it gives CASSSITGIYGYTF.

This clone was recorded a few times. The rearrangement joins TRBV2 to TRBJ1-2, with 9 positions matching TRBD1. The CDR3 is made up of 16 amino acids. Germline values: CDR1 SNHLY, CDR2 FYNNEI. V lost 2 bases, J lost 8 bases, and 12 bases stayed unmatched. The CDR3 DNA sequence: TGTGCCAGCAGTGAATATTTCGTGAGGGACAGGGCAGGCTACACCTTC. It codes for CASSEYFVRDRAGYTF.

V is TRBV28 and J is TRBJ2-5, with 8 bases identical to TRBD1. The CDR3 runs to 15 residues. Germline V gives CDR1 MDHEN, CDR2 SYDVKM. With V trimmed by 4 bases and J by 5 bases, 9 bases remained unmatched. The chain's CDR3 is CASSSPTGDGETQYF. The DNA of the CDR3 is TGTGCCAGCAGTTCCCCGACAGGGGATGGGGAGACCCAGTACTTC.

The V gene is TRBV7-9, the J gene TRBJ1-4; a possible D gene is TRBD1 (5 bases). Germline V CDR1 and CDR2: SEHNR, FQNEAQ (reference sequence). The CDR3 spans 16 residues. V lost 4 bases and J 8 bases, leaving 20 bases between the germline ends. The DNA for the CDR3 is TGTGCCAGCAGCTCAACTTCGACAGCGGGAAGGGAAAAACTGTTTTTT. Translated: CASSSTSTAGREKLFF.

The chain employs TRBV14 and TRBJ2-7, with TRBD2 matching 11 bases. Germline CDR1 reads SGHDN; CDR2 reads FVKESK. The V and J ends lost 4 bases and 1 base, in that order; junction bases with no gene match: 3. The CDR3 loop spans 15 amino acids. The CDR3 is CASSPSGRSSYEQYF. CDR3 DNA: TGTGCCAGCAGCCCTAGCGGGAGGTCTTCCTACGAGCAGTACTTC. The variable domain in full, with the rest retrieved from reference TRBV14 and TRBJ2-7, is EAGVTQFPSHSVIEKGQTVTLRCDPISGHDNLYWYRRVMGKEIKFLLHFVKESKQDESGMPNNRFLAERTGGTYSTLKVQPAELEDSGVYFCASSPSGRSSYEQYFGPGTRLTVT.

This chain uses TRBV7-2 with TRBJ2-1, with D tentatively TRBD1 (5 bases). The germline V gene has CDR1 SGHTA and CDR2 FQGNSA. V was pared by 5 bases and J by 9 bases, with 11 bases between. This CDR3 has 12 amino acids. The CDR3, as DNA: TGTGCCAGCAGCCAGTACAGGTCTGAGCAGTTCTTC. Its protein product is CASSQYRSEQFF. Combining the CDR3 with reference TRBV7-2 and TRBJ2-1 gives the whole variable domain GAGVSQSPSNKVTEKGKDVELRCDPISGHTALYWYRQSLGQGLEFLIYFQGNSAPDKSGLPSDRFSAERTGGSVSTLTIQRTQQEDSAVYLCASSQYRSEQFFGPGTRLTVL.

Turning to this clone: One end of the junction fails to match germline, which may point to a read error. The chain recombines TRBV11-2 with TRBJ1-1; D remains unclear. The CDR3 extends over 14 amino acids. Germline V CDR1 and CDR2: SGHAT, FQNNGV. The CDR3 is CASSLDYMNTEAFF. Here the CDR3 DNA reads TGTGCCAGCAGCCTAGATTATATGAACACTGAAGCTTTCTTT.

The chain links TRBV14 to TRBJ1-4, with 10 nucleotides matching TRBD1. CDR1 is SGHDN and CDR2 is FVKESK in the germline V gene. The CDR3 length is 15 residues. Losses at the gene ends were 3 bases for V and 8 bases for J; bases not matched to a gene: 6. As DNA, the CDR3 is TGTGCCAGCAGCCAGGGACAGGGGAAAGTCGAAAAACTGTTTTTT. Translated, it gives CASSQGQGKVEKLFF.

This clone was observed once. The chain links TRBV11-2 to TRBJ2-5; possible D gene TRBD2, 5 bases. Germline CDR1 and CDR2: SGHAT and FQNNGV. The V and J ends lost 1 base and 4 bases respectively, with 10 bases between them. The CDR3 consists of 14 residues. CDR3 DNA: TGTGCCAGCAGCTTAGTTCTAGGAGGAGAGACCCAGTACTTC. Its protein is CASSLVLGGETQYF.

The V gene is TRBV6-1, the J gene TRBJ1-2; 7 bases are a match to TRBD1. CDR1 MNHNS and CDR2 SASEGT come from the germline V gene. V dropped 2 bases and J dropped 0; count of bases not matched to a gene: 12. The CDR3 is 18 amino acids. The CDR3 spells CASSEKGRGVFPNYGYTF. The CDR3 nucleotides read TGTGCCAGCAGTGAAAAGGGCAGGGGGGTGTTCCCTAACTATGGCTACACCTTC.

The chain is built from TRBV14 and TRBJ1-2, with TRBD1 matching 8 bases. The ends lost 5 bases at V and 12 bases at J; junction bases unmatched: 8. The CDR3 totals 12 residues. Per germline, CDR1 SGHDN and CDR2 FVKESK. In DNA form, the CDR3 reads TGTGCCAGCAGCAAGGACAGGGTAATCCACACCTTC. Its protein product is CASSKDRVIHTF.

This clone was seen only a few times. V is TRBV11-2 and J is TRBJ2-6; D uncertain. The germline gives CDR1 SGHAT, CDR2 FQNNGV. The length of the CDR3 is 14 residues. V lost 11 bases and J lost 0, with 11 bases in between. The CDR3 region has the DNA TGTGCCGGGCGAGATATCTCTGGGGCCAACGTCCTGACTTTC. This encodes CAGRDISGANVLTF.

Here the CDR3 reads CASSPDQGTQYF. CDR3 DNA sequence: TGTGCCAGCAGCCCAGACCAGGGTACGCAGTATTTT. The chain carries TRBV9 and TRBJ2-3; D might be TRBD1 (5 bases). CDR1 is SGDLS and CDR2 is YYNGEE in the germline V gene. V shed 4 bases and J shed 8 bases, with 11 bases lying between them. This CDR3 has 12 residues.

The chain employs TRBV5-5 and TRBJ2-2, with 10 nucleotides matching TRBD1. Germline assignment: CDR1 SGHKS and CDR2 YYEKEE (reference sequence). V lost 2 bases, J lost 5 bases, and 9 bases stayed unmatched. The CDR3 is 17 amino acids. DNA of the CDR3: TGTGCCAGCAGCTTCAGACAGGGGGCTTTGTTTACCGGGGAGCTGTTTTTT. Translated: CASSFRQGALFTGELFF.

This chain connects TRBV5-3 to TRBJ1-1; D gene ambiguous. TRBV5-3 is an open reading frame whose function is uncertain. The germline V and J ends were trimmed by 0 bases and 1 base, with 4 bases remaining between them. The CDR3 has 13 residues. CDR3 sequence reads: CARSLARNTEAFF. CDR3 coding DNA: TGTGCCAGAAGCTTGGCGCGGAACACTGAAGCTTTCTTT.

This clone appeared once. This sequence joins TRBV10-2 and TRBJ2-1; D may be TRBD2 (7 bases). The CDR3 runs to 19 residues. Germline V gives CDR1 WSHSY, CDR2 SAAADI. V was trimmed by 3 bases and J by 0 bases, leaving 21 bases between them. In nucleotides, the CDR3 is TGCGCCAGCAGTGACCCGGTAGAGGGAGGGGGGATCTCCTACAATGAGCAGTTCTTC. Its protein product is CASSDPVEGGGISYNEQFF.

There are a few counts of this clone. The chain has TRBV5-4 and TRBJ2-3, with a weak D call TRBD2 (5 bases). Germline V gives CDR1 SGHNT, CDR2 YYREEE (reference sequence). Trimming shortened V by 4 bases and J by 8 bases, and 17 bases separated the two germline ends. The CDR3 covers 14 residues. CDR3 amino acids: CASSPQLHEGTQYF. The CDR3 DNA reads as TGTGCCAGCAGCCCCCAGCTCCACGAGGGTACGCAGTATTTT.